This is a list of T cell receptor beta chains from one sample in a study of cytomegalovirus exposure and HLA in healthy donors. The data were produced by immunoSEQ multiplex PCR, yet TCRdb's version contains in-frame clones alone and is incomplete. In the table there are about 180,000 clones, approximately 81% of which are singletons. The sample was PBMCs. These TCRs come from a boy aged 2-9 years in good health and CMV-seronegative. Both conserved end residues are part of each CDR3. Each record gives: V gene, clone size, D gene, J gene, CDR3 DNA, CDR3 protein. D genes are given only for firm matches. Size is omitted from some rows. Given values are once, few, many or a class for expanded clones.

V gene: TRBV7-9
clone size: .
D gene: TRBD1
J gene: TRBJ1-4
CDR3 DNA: TGTGCCAGCAGCCACGACAGGGAAGGAGAAAAACTGTTTTTT
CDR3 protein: CASSHDREGEKLFF

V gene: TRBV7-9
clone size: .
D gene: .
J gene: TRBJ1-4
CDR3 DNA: TGTGCCAGCAGCTATATCTGGCCTAATGAAAAACTGTTTTTT
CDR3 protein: CASSYIWPNEKLFF

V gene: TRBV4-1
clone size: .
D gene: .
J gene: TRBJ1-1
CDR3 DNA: TGCGCCAGCAGCCAAGCGGTGAACACTGAAGCTTTCTTT
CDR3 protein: CASSQAVNTEAFF

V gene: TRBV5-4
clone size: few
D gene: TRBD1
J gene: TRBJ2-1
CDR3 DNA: TGTGCCAGCAGCTCAGGACAGGGCAGGCATGAGCAGTTCTTC
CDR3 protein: CASSSGQGRHEQFF

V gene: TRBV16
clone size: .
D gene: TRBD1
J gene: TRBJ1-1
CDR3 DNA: TGTGCCAGCGGACAGGGGGGGAACACTGAAGCTTTCTTT
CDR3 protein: CASGQGGNTEAFF

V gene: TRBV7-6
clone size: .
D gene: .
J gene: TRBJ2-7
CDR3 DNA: TGTGCCAGCAGCCCAGGCTCCTACGAGCAGTACTTC
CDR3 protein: CASSPGSYEQYF

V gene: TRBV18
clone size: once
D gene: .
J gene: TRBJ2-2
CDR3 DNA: TGTGCCAGCTCACAAGACAGGTCCCGGGACACCGGGGAGCTGTTTTTT
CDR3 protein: CASSQDRSRDTGELFF

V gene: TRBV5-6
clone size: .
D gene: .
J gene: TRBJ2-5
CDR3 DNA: TGTGCCAGCACCGGCCTGGACAGCCCTCAAGAGACCCAGTACTTC
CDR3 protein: CASTGLDSPQETQYF

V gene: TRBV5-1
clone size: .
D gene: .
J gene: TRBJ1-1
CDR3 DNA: TGCGCCAGCAGCTTGGCGCAGGGAAACACTGAAGCTTTCTTT
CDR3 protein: CASSLAQGNTEAFF

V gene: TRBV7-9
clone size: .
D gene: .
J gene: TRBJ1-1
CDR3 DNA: TGTGCCAGCACAGGGCTGAACACTGAAGCTTTCTTT
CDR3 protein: CASTGLNTEAFF

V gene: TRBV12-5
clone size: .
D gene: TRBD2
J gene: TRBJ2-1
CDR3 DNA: TGTGCTAGTGGTTCCGGGACTAGCGGGAGCCTTGGTGAGCAGTTCTTC
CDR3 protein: CASGSGTSGSLGEQFF

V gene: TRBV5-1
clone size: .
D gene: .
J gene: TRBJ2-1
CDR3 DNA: TGCGCCAGCAGCTTGGCGGCGGGCCCGAGCTCCTACAATGAGCAGTTCTTC
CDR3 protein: CASSLAAGPSSYNEQFF

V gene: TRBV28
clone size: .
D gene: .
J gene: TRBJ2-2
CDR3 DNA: TGTGCCAGCAGTTGGGACGTCCACCGGGACAGGGAGCTGTTTTTT
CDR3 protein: CASSWDVHRDRELFF

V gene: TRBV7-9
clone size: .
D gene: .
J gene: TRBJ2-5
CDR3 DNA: TGTGCCAGCAGCTTAGCCGGGGTCGCTCTGGCCCAGTACTTC
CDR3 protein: CASSLAGVALAQYF

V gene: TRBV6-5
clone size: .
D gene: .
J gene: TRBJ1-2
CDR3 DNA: TGTGCCAGCAGTTATTTCTATTCCTATGGCTACACCTTC
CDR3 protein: CASSYFYSYGYTF

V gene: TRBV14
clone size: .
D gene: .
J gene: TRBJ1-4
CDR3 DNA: TGTGCCAGCAGCCAAGCCTTCCAGGGTTTGGTGGGAAAACTGTTTTTT
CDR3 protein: CASSQAFQGLVGKLFF

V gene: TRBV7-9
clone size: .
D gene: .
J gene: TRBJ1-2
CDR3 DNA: TGTGCCAGCAGCTTATACCCAGACTATGGCTACACCTTC
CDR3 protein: CASSLYPDYGYTF

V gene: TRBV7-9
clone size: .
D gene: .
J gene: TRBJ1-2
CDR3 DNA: TGTGCCAGCACGCAGGGGTCCCACGGAGACTATGGCTACACCTTC
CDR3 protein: CASTQGSHGDYGYTF

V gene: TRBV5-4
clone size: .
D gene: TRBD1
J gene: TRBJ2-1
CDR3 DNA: TGTGCCAGCAGCTCGACAGGGCCCTACAATGAGCAGTTCTTC
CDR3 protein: CASSSTGPYNEQFF

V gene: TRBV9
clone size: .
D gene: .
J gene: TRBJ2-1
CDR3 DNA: TGTGCCAGCAGCCCACCGGGGAAGCCCAATGAGCAGTTCTTC
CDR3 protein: CASSPPGKPNEQFF

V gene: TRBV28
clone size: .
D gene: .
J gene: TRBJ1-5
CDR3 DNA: TGTGCCAGCAGTTTATCCATTTCAGTACCCCAGCATTTT
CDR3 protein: CASSLSISVPQHF

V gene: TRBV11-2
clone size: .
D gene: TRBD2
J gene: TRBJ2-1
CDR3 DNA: TGTGCCAGCACCACCTATAGGGCGGGAGGGCCAGGGTACAATGAGCAGTTCTTC
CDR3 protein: CASTTYRAGGPGYNEQFF

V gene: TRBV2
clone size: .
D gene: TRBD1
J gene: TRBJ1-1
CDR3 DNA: TGTGCCAGCAGCCCAGACAGGGGCATTGTGGTTGACACTGAAGCTTTCTTT
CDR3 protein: CASSPDRGIVVDTEAFF

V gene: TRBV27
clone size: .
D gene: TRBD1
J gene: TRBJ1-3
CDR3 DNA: TGTGCCAGCAGCCGCGGGACAGAGTACTCTGGAAACACCATATATTTT
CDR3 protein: CASSRGTEYSGNTIYF

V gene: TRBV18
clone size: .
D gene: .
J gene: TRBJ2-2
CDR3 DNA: TGTGCCAGCTTCCAAACCCAGGGGACCGGGGAGCTGTTTTTT
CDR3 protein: CASFQTQGTGELFF

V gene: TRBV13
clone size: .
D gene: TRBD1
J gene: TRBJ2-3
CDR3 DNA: TGTGCCAGCAGCTTAGTGGGCGGGACAGGGCCGAACGCAGATACGCAGTATTTT
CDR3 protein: CASSLVGGTGPNADTQYF

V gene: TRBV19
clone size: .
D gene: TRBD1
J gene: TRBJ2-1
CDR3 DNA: TGTGCCAGTACCTGGACAGGGGGTACCAATGAGCAGTTCTTC
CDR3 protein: CASTWTGGTNEQFF

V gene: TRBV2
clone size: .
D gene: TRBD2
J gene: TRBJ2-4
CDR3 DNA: TGTGCCAGCAGTGAATTGAGCGGGGGGCACAAAAACATTCAGTACTTC
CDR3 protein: CASSELSGGHKNIQYF

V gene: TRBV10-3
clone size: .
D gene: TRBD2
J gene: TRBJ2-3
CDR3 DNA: TGTGCCATCAGTGAGTCGACTAGCGGCCTCGGGGATACGCAGTATTTT
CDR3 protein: CAISESTSGLGDTQYF

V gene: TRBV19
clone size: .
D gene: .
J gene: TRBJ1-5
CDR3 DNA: TGTGCCAGTAGTATTAAGATGGGGGCTGCCGGTCCGCCCCAGCATTTT
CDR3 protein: CASSIKMGAAGPPQHF

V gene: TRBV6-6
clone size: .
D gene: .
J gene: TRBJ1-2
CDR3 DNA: TGTGCCAACACGGACAGCCCCTATGGCTACACCTTC
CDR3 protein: CANTDSPYGYTF

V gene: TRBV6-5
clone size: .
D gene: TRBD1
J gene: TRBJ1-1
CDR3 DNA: TGTGCCAGCAGCCACTTAACAGGGGACACTGAAGCTTTCTTT
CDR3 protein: CASSHLTGDTEAFF

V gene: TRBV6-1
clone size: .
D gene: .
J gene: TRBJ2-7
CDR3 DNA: TGTGCCAGCAGTAACAGGTTACTAAGCTCCTACGAGCAGTACTTC
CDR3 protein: CASSNRLLSSYEQYF

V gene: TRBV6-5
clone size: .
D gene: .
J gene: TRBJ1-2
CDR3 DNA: TGTGCCAGCAGTTACTCCCTCGCCGGTGGCTACACCTTC
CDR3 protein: CASSYSLAGGYTF

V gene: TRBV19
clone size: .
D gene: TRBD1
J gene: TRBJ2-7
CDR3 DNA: TGTGCCAGTAGTCGAAGCGGGGACAGGGGCCCCTACGAGCAGTACTTC
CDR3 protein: CASSRSGDRGPYEQYF

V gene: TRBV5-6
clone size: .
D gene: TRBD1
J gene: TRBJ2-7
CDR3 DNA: TGTGCCAGCAGCACCGAGAGGGACAGAGGCTACGAGCAGTACTTC
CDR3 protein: CASSTERDRGYEQYF

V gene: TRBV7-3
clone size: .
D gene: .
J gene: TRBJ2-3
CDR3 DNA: TGTGCCAGCAGCTTAGGTTGGGGCCCTAGCACAGATACGCAGTATTTT
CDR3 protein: CASSLGWGPSTDTQYF

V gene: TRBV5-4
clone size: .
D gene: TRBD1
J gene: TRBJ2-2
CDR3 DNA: TGTGCCAGCAGCGATCGACAGGGGGCGACCGGGGAGCTGTTTTTT
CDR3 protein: CASSDRQGATGELFF